This is a list of T cell receptor beta chains from one sample in a study of T cell changes during pregnancy in multiple sclerosis. This table comes from immunoSEQ multiplex PCR, and its TCRdb copy is limited to in-frame clones, with some not included. The sample has 55,000 to 75,000 clones; around nine tenths are singletons. The starting material was peripheral blood, obtained in the third trimester of pregnancy. Receptors were obtained from a female donor in good health, enrolled as a control in a pregnancy study. CDR3s include the opening cysteine and the closing phenylalanine or tryptophan.

v_call	j_call	cdr3_aa
TRBV6-5	TRBJ2-2	CASPPQRCRGGELFF
TRBV19	TRBJ2-3	CASSTHYDRGRRDTQYF
TRBV28	TRBJ1-2	CASTLTGLYGYTF
TRBV14	TRBJ1-2	CASSHTIDPDSYGYTF
TRBV6-1	TRBJ2-7	CASSEGLVYEQYF
TRBV27	TRBJ1-2	CASKPGQEDGYTF
TRBV7-9	TRBJ2-7	CASSSYRGRYEQYF
TRBV5-3	TRBJ2-1	CARTPSRGEQFF
TRBV10-1	TRBJ2-2	CARQGSGELFF
TRBV4-1	TRBJ1-1	CASSQVGGAGAFF
TRBV4-3	TRBJ2-5	CASSFSGGAYETQYF
TRBV6-1	TRBJ2-7	CASSDLQGDEQYF
TRBV4-2	TRBJ2-5	CASSQPEASGRHQETQYF
TRBV4-3	TRBJ1-4	CASSPRGGVREKLFF
TRBV28	TRBJ1-6	CASSGWGPSSNSPLHF
TRBV7-2	TRBJ2-5	CASKGGAGETQYF
TRBV5-1	TRBJ1-2	CASSGDSYGYTF
TRBV6-1	TRBJ1-1	CASRRAEINTEAFF
TRBV30	TRBJ1-1	CARGGSPTAFF
TRBV10-2	TRBJ1-3	CASSPGEGNTIYF
TRBV7-9	TRBJ1-2	CASSLIAANYGYTF
TRBV6-1	TRBJ2-5	CASSGLGAGQETQYF
TRBV30	TRBJ1-1	CAWSRVNTEAFF
TRBV30	TRBJ2-7	CAWSFYYEQYF
TRBV7-9	TRBJ1-1	CASRSPRGDMNTEAFF
TRBV11-2	TRBJ2-7	CASSPLRGQAYEQYF
TRBV27	TRBJ2-1	CASWTGGSNYNEQFF
TRBV30	TRBJ2-7	CAQRVTASSYEQYF
TRBV18	TRBJ1-6	CASSPNRDSPLHF
TRBV5-6	TRBJ2-7	CASSSLSSYEQYF
TRBV5-6	TRBJ1-6	CASSSGNSPLHF
TRBV13	TRBJ2-7	CASSLRGVVSYEQYF
TRBV11-2	TRBJ2-7	CASSPGTGGREQYF
TRBV7-3	TRBJ2-7	CASSLSAGSGSYEQYF
TRBV5-1	TRBJ2-1	CASSLATLAGGPGTNEQFF
TRBV19	TRBJ1-2	CASSIYGDSYGYTF
TRBV6-5	TRBJ1-5	CASSHPAGQPQHF